A selection of T cell receptor beta chains follows, all from one sample in a study of cytomegalovirus exposure and HLA in healthy donors. The assay was immunoSEQ multiplex PCR, and TCRdb's table has in-frame clones only and misses some. The sample includes 70,000 or so clones, around 68% of them seen just once. Sequencing input: PBMCs. These receptors were taken from a woman aged 25 to 39 in good health and CMV-seronegative. The CDR3 runs from the conserved cysteine through the conserved F or W. A D gene is named only where the DNA matches it firmly. Clone size, where shown, is once, few, many, or a class for clones that have expanded.

v_call: TRBV7-3; d_call: TRBD1; cdr3_length: 19; clone_size: -; j_call: TRBJ1-1; cdr3_aa: CASSLTGDRGLAKSTEAFF; cdr3_nt: TGTGCCAGCAGCTTAACAGGGGACAGGGGGCTAGCGAAATCCACTGAAGCTTTCTTT
v_call: TRBV30; d_call: -; cdr3_length: 14; clone_size: -; j_call: TRBJ1-2; cdr3_aa: CAWSVHRVAGGYTF; cdr3_nt: TGTGCCTGGAGTGTACACAGGGTAGCTGGAGGCTACACCTTC
v_call: TRBV14; d_call: -; cdr3_length: 13; clone_size: -; j_call: TRBJ2-1; cdr3_aa: CASSQDRGNEQFF; cdr3_nt: TGTGCCAGCAGCCAAGATAGGGGCAATGAGCAGTTCTTC
v_call: TRBV5-4; d_call: -; cdr3_length: 15; clone_size: -; j_call: TRBJ2-7; cdr3_aa: CASSLGGLQSYEQYF; cdr3_nt: TGTGCCAGCAGCTTGGGGGGACTCCAGTCCTACGAGCAGTACTTC
v_call: TRBV2; d_call: TRBD1; cdr3_length: 13; clone_size: few; j_call: TRBJ1-1; cdr3_aa: CASSAGQTLEAFF; cdr3_nt: TGTGCCAGCAGTGCGGGACAGACCCTTGAAGCTTTCTTT
v_call: TRBV12-2; d_call: -; cdr3_length: 16; clone_size: once; j_call: TRBJ2-7; cdr3_aa: CASRSFFLGGGYEQYF; cdr3_nt: TGTGCAAGTCGCTCTTTCTTTCTTGGGGGGGGGTACGAGCAGTACTTC
v_call: TRBV18; d_call: -; cdr3_length: 14; clone_size: once; j_call: TRBJ2-2; cdr3_aa: CASSPRQDTGELFF; cdr3_nt: TGTGCCAGCTCACCACGGCAGGACACCGGGGAGCTGTTTTTT
v_call: TRBV7-2; d_call: -; cdr3_length: 13; clone_size: -; j_call: TRBJ2-7; cdr3_aa: CASSLAKSYEQYF; cdr3_nt: TGTGCCAGCAGCTTAGCGAAAAGCTACGAGCAGTACTTC
v_call: TRBV15; d_call: -; cdr3_length: 17; clone_size: few; j_call: TRBJ2-6; cdr3_aa: CATSREWTVSGANVLTF; cdr3_nt: TGTGCCACCAGCAGAGAATGGACAGTCTCTGGGGCCAACGTCCTGACTTTC
v_call: TRBV27; d_call: -; cdr3_length: 14; clone_size: few; j_call: TRBJ2-5; cdr3_aa: CASSLWRGEQTQYF; cdr3_nt: TGTGCCAGCAGTTTATGGCGGGGCGAGCAGACCCAGTACTTC
v_call: TRBV5-8; d_call: TRBD1; cdr3_length: 16; clone_size: -; j_call: TRBJ1-5; cdr3_aa: CASSLEGTGIAKPQHF; cdr3_nt: TGTGCCAGCAGCTTGGAGGGGACAGGGATAGCCAAGCCCCAGCATTTT
v_call: TRBV15; d_call: -; cdr3_length: 13; clone_size: -; j_call: TRBJ2-7; cdr3_aa: CATSRDRPGEQYF; cdr3_nt: TGTGCCACCAGCAGAGATCGGCCGGGCGAGCAGTACTTC
v_call: TRBV19; d_call: -; cdr3_length: 11; clone_size: -; j_call: TRBJ2-7; cdr3_aa: CASSQGYEQYF; cdr3_nt: TGTGCCAGTTCACAGGGCTACGAGCAGTACTTC
v_call: TRBV9; d_call: TRBD1; cdr3_length: 13; clone_size: -; j_call: TRBJ1-4; cdr3_aa: CASSAAGGAELFF; cdr3_nt: TGTGCCAGCAGCGCCGCAGGGGGAGCGGAACTGTTTTTT
v_call: TRBV5-1; d_call: TRBD2; cdr3_length: 17; clone_size: few; j_call: TRBJ2-5; cdr3_aa: CASSLAPSGGLQETQYF; cdr3_nt: TGCGCCAGCAGCTTGGCCCCTAGCGGGGGGCTACAAGAGACCCAGTACTTC